This TCR beta chain was identified during a study of blood T cell repertoires in COVID-19. On the study more broadly: The study drew acute and convalescent COVID-19 samples from the United States, Italy and Spain.

As handled by the study authors: Researchers report that nucleated cell counts were estimated from reference gene primer amplification. Repertoires were generated with immunoSEQ multiplex PCR, while TCRdb's copy carries only in-frame clones and drops some. V, J and clone size are taken as reported in that table, and D and trimming were inferred from the DNA itself. The table has over 200,000 clones, less than 85% seen once. Trimming removed 0 bases from V and 3 bases from J, with 9 bases in between. The CDR3 is 15 residues long. CDR1 is LGHNA, CDR2 YSLEER, per germline. The V and J genes are TRBV4-3 and TRBJ2-1; D is perhaps TRBD1 (5 bases). This sequence originates from a woman in her 70s with active or convalescent COVID-19. The sequenced sample was peripheral blood. CDR3 region: CASSQDLGDYNEQFF. CDR3 coding DNA: TGCGCCAGCAGCCAAGATCTAGGGGACTACAATGAGCAGTTCTTC.